This T cell receptor (beta chain) was found in a study of T-cell memory formation after mild COVID-19. At the level of the study: Largely donor-specific TCR clusters were found.

Study results and caveats: Later expanders leaned CD4+, whereas day 15 to 85 contracting clones were balanced CD4/CD8.

With regard to this clonotype: Its antigen is not identified.

Trimming took off 5 bases at V and 5 bases at J, with 13 bases between the two ends. CDR3 size: 13 residues. Constant-segment primers were used for 5'RACE, and the resulting TCR alpha and TCR beta cDNA libraries carried sample barcodes and UMIs. TCRdb passed the 5' RACE reads through MiXCR, listing each CDR3 protein once. Seen here are fewer than 150,000 distinct CDR3 sequences, about 5.9% observed once, and the top ten hold around 2%. This chain uses TRBV12-3 or TRBV12-4 with TRBJ2-7, with TRBD1 as a possible D gene (5 bases). This clonotype was sampled from an adult woman who had mild COVID-19 (a few samples of this study predate the infection). Cell type and time point are not known. Sample: PBMCs or a T cell subset sorted from them (not recorded which). In DNA form, the CDR3 reads TGTGCCAGCAGTCAGCAGGGTCCGCACGAGCAGTACTTC. Translating gives CASSQQGPHEQYF.